One sample yielded the 11 T cell receptor beta chains listed below, sequenced in a study of blood T cell repertoires in COVID-19. The protocol was immunoSEQ multiplex PCR, while the TCRdb copy is restricted to in-frame clones and leaves out a portion. The profile covers over 100,000 clones, with approximately 82% appearing a single time and 7.9% taken by the ten largest. Sequencing was performed on peripheral blood. Receptors were obtained from a woman of 80 years or more with active or convalescent COVID-19.

The gene calls are TRBV10-2 and TRBJ2-5; maybe TRBD1 (5 bases). The CDR3 length is 14 residues. With 4 bases removed from V and 4 bases from J, the gap between germline ends came to 13 bases. Germline values: CDR1 WSHSY, CDR2 SAAADI. The CDR3, as DNA: TGCGCCAGCAGTGGGGAATGGGGCCGAGAGACCCAGTACTTC. Translating gives CASSGEWGRETQYF.

The chain employs TRBV3-1 (or the pseudogene TRBV3-2) and TRBJ1-1; no reliable D call. This CDR3 has 17 residues. In germline, CDR1 is LGHDT, CDR2 YNNKEL (reference sequence). Between the trimmed V and J ends, which lost 1 base and 4 bases, there was a span of 19 bases. The CDR3 nucleotides are TGTGCCAGCAGCCAAGGGACCTGGCCTAGCGGGCTCACTGAAGCTTTCTTT. Encoded protein: CASSQGTWPSGLTEAFF.

This clone was found a few times. The rearrangement uses TRBV5-4 and TRBJ2-3, with a tentative D call TRBD2 (6 bases). V was trimmed by 0 bases and J by 1 base, leaving 9 bases between them. Per the germline V gene, CDR1 is SGHNT and CDR2 is YYREEE (reference sequence). This CDR3 spans 15 amino acids. CDR3 in amino acids: CASSLGDFGTDTQYF. CDR3 DNA sequence: TGTGCCAGCAGCTTGGGGGACTTCGGCACAGATACGCAGTATTTT.

This sequence joins TRBV25-1 and TRBJ1-1; D gene ambiguous. With 6 bases removed from V and 7 bases from J, the gap between germline ends came to 9 bases. Germline V gene data show CDR1 as MGHDK and CDR2 as SYGVNS. This CDR3 has 11 amino acids. The CDR3, as DNA: TGTGCCAGCAGGGGCGGGGTTGAAGCTTTCTTT. Translated, it gives CASRGGVEAFF.

V and J are TRBV10-3 and TRBJ2-7; 14 bases fit TRBD2. The CDR3 loop spans 15 amino acids. V shed 6 bases and J 2 bases; nucleotides not matched to a gene: 3. CDR1 and CDR2 from the germline V gene are ENHRY and SYGVKD. CDR3 residues: CAIRGTSGGPYEQYF. In nucleotides, the CDR3 is TGTGCCATCAGGGGGACTAGCGGGGGCCCCTACGAGCAGTACTTC.

The chain carries TRBV7-5 and TRBJ2-7; the table's D call TRBD1 went unverified against the DNA. TRBV7-5 is flagged as a pseudogene. This CDR3 contains 18 residues. CDR3 nucleotide sequence: TGTGCCAGAAGCTTCCCCCGAGCTCGACAGGTCTACTCCTACGAGCAGTACTTC. Its translation: CARSFPRARQVYSYEQYF.

The chain is built from TRBV7-9 and TRBJ2-7; D is perhaps TRBD2 (6 bases). This CDR3 has 15 residues. V lost 2 bases and J lost 5, with 16 bases in between. CDR1 and CDR2 (germline): SEHNR, FQNEAQ (reference sequence). The CDR3: CASSLYGGAGNEQYF. The DNA of the CDR3 is TGTGCCAGCAGCTTATATGGCGGGGCGGGGAACGAGCAGTACTTC.

The chain joins TRBV7-3 to TRBJ2-2, with 7 positions matching TRBD2. CDR3 length: 15 residues. Germline CDR1 reads SGHTA; CDR2 reads FQGTGA. The V and J ends lost 1 base and 1 base, in that order; junction bases with no gene match: 0. The CDR3: CASSLRTRNTGELFF. CDR3 nucleotides: TGTGCCAGCAGCTTAAGGACTAGGAACACCGGGGAGCTGTTTTTT.

The chain has TRBV6-2 or TRBV6-3 and TRBJ2-7; TRBD2 matches 9 bases. This CDR3 region has 16 residues. The germline gives CDR1 MNHEY, CDR2 SVGEGT. V lost 0 bases and J lost 3; bases outside the gene matches: 6. For the CDR3, the DNA is TGTGCCAGCAGTTACTCGAGCCTAGCGGGACTCTACGAGCAGTACTTC. The encoded protein is CASSYSSLAGLYEQYF.

V is TRBV2 and J is TRBJ1-2, with TRBD1 as a possible D gene (6 bases). With 8 bases removed from V and 4 bases from J, the gap between germline ends came to 14 bases. Germline loops: CDR1 SNHLY, CDR2 FYNNEI. The CDR3 loop spans 13 amino acids. CDR3 sequence: CASLSGASYGYTF. CDR3 nucleotides: TGTGCCAGCTTATCAGGGGCGAGCTATGGCTACACCTTC.

The V gene is TRBV25-1, the J gene TRBJ2-1; TRBD2 is a possible D gene (6 bases). The CDR3 has 14 residues. Trimming removed 7 bases at V and 0 bases at J, with 10 bases between. Germline V CDR1 and CDR2: MGHDK, SYGVNS. As DNA, the CDR3 is TGTGCCAGCATCGGGGGTAGCTCCTACAATGAGCAGTTCTTC. Protein product: CASIGGSSYNEQFF. Based on the CDR3 plus reference TRBV25-1 and TRBJ2-1, the full variable domain is EADIYQTPRYLVIGTGKKITLECSQTMGHDKMYWYQQDPGMELHLIHYSYGVNSTEKGDLSSESTVSRIRTEHFPLTLESARPSHTSQYLCASIGGSSYNEQFFGPGTRLTVL.